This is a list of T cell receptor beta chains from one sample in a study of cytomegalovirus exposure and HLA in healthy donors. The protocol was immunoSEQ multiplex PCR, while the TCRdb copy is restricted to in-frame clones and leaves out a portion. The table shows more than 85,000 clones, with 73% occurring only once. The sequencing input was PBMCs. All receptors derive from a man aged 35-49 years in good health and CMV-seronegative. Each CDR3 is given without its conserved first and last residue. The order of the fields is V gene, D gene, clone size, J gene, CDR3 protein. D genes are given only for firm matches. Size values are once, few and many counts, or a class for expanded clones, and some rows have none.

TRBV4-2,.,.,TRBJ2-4,ASSQDTSSIQY
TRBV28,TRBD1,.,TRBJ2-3,ASRGRQGASTDTQY
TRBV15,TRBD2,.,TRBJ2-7,ATSRELAGINYEQY
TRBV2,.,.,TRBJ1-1,ASSVRRENTEAF
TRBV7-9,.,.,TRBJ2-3,ASSFEGSTDTQY
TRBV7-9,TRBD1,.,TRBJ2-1,ASSSGTGGADEQF
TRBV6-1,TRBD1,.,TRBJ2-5,ASRNRGQETQY
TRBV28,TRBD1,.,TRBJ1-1,ASSSGGLTEAF
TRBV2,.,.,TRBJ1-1,ASSGGPQERAF
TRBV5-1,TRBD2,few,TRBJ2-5,ASSLKRLAGAETQY
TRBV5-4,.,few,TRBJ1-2,ASSKQGGYYGYT
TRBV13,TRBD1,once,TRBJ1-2,ASSLDRGNGYT
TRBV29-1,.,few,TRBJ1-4,SVERLTTNEKLF
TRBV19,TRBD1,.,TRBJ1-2,ASSMGQGDYGYT
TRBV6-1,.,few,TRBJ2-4,ASDLFGADIQY
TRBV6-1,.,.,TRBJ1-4,ASRRGGEKLF
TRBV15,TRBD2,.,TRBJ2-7,ATSRDPGLAGRTYEQY
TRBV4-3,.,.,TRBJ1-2,ASSQTSYGYT
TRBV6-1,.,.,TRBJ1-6,ASSEAWGTSSPLH
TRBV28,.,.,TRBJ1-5,ASSLIAGVLSNQPQH
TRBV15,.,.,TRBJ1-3,ATYERGSGNTIY
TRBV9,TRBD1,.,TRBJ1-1,ASSGGPGGTEAF
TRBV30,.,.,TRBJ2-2,AWSRVAENTGELF
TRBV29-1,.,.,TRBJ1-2,SVLQAYGYT
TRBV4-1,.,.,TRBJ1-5,ASSQEGRGQPQH
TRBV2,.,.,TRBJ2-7,ASSEAQGSSYEQY
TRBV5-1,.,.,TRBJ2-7,ASSLQGTTYEQY
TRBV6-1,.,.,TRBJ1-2,ASSALDPESVYGYT
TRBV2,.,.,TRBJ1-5,ASSIDRSQPQH
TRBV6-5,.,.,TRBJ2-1,ASSYWSGEQF
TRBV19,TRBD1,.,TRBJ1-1,ASSLGDRGHTEAF
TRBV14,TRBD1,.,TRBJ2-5,ASSRTGPLTQY
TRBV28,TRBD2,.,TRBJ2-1,ASTGTSGGMDEQF
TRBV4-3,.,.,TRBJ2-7,ASSQDTDSPYEQY
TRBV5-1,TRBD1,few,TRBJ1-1,ASQTGASYTEAF
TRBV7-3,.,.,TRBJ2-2,ASSLLEGNTGELF
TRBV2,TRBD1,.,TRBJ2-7,ASSDRGLGEQY
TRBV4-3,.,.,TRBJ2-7,ASSQDRSQGRPDEQY
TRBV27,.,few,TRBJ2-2,ASSYTGKELF
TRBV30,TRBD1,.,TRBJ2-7,AWSKGQGENEQY
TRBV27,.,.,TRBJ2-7,ASSPGTFSSYEQY
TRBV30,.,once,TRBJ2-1,AWSVHRVNEQF
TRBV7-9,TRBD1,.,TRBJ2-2,ASSMGQGARTGELF
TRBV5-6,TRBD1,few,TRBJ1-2,ASSVTGSEGYT